The sequence of this T cell receptor beta chain was determined in a study of CD8 T cells in ankylosing spondylitis. Study observations and caveats: A TCR beta motif of fewer than ten highly homologous variants appeared characteristic of ankylosing spondylitis blood. Within peripheral blood, clones linked to disease were CD8+ and relatively rare. Clones tied to disease were said to be significantly enriched in matched ankylosing spondylitis synovial fluid.

This clonotype came up many times. What it binds is not known. Germline lookup yields CDR1 GTSNPN and CDR2 SVGIG (reference sequence). J lost 7 bases, V lost 6 bases, and 4 bases had no gene match. This CDR3 contains 11 residues. Library preparation for TCR beta used quantitative 5'-RACE with molecular barcodes. TCRdb re-analysed the 5' RACE reads in MiXCR, keeping a single row per CDR3 protein. The sample shows 35,000 to 50,000 distinct CDR3 sequences, 9.5% to 12% of them seen only once. Sequences were obtained from blood, either unsorted or a sorted T cell fraction (not recorded which). The chain joins TRBV30 to TRBJ1-2, with TRBD1 matching over 8 bases. This TCR was recovered from a male donor with ankylosing spondylitis or in good health (not recorded which). The CDR3, as DNA: TGTGCCTGCCACAGGGGGGCTGGCTACACCTTC. It yields the protein CACHRGAGYTF.